The clone carrying this T cell receptor beta chain was recorded a few times. Antigen specificity is unknown. The data originate from a study of CD8 T cells in ankylosing spondylitis. Germline V gene sequence: CDR1 SGHVS, CDR2 FQNEAQ. This CDR3 has 15 amino acids. With 1 base clipped from V and 6 bases from J, the junction kept 6 bases outside the gene matches. Quantitative 5'-RACE with molecular barcodes produced the TCR beta libraries. TCRdb fed the 5' RACE reads into MiXCR, producing one record per CDR3 protein. Among some 840,000 distinct CDR3 sequences listed, about 11% were seen once. Study-wide points: From matched ankylosing spondylitis synovial fluid, disease-linked clones were reportedly recovered at significantly enriched levels. Blood of patients with ankylosing spondylitis appeared to be characterized by a TCR beta motif of several highly homologous variants. Certain motif variants had earlier appeared in reactive arthritis synovial fluid and blood.

This receptor was obtained from a male donor with ankylosing spondylitis. V is TRBV7-8 and J is TRBJ2-1, with 7 bases aligning to TRBD2. Specimen: blood, either unsorted or a sorted T cell fraction (not recorded which). The CDR3 loop is CASSLVGLVGNEQFF. The CDR3 nucleotides are TGTGCCAGCAGCTTAGTAGGACTAGTAGGCAATGAGCAGTTCTTC.